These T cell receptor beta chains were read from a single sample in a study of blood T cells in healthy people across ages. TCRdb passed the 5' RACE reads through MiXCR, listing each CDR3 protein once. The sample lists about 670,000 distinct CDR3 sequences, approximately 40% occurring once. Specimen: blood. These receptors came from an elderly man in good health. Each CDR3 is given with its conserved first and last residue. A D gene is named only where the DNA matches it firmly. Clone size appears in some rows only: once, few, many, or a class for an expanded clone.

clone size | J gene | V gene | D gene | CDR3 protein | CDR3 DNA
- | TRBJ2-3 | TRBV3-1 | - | CASSQDGGSKSDTQYF | TGTGCCAGCAGCCAAGATGGTGGGAGTAAGTCAGATACGCAGTATTTT
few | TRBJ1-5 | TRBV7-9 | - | CASSFDGYNQPQHF | TGTGCCAGCAGCTTTGACGGTTACAATCAGCCCCAGCATTTT
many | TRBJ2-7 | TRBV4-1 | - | CASSQLGRVDEQYF | TGCGCCAGCAGCCAATTGGGCAGGGTGGACGAGCAGTACTTC
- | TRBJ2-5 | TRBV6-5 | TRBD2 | CASSYTGLALETQYF | TGTGCCAGCAGTTACACGGGACTAGCCCTCGAGACCCAGTACTTC
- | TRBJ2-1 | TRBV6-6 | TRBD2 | CASSYERGAGNEQFF | TGTGCCAGCAGTTATGAGCGGGGGGCGGGCAATGAGCAGTTCTTC
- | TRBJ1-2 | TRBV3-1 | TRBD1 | CASSQGPGGDSYGYTF | TGTGCCAGCAGCCAAGGGCCAGGGGGCGATAGCTATGGCTACACCTTC
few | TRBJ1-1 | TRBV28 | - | CASSQPGRGNTEAFF | TGTGCCAGCAGCCAACCCGGGAGGGGAAACACTGAAGCTTTCTTT
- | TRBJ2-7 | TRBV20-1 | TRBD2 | CSAIPSGPNEQYF | TGCAGTGCCATTCCTAGCGGACCAAACGAGCAGTACTTC
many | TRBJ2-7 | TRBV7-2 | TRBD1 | CASSRTGYEQYF | TGTGCCAGCAGTCGGACAGGGTACGAGCAGTACTTC
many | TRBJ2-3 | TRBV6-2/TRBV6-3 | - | CASSYGTSNTDTQYF | TGTGCCAGCAGTTACGGGACTTCTAACACAGATACGCAGTATTTT
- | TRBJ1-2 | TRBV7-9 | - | CASSLAGEYGYTF | TGTGCCAGCAGCTTGGCAGGGGAGTATGGCTACACCTTC
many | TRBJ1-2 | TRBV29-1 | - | CSVEDRWTPGYTF | TGCAGCGTTGAAGATCGTTGGACCCCTGGCTACACCTTC
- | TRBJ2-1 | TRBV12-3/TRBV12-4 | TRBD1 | CASSLKGQGAQFF | TGTGCCAGCAGTTTAAAGGGACAGGGTGCGCAGTTCTTC
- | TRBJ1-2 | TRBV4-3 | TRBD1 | CASSHHSGTDDYGYTF | TGCGCCAGCAGCCATCACTCCGGGACAGACGACTATGGCTACACCTTC
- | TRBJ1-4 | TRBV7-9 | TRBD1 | CASSRGDRINEKLFF | TGTGCCAGCAGCCGGGGGGACAGGATAAATGAAAAACTGTTTTTT
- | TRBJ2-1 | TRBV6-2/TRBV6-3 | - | CASSYPRGTSSYNEQFF | TGTGCCAGCAGTTACCCCAGGGGGACTAGCTCCTACAATGAGCAGTTCTTC
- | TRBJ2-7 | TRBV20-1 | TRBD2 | CSAPSTSGSYEQYF | TGCAGTGCTCCCTCGACTAGCGGATCCTACGAGCAGTACTTC
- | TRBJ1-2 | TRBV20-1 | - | CSARDRILSPRGYTF | TGCAGTGCTAGAGATCGGATCTTGTCCCCTCGAGGCTACACCTTC
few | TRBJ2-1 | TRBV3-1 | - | CASSQEEGGFYNEQFF | TGTGCCAGCAGCCAAGAAGAAGGCGGGTTTTACAATGAGCAGTTCTTC
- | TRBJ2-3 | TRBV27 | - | CASSLIIAGFDTQYF | TGTGCCAGCAGTTTGATCATTGCAGGGTTCGATACGCAGTATTTT
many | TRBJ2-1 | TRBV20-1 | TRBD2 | CSASEPTSGLAEQFF | TGCAGTGCTAGTGAACCGACTAGCGGGTTGGCTGAGCAGTTCTTC
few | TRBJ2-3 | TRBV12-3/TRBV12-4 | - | CASSRTRADTQYF | TGTGCCAGCAGTCGGACCAGGGCAGATACGCAGTATTTT
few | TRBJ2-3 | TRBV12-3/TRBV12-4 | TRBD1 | CASSLRGLNTDTQYF | TGTGCCAGCAGTTTGAGGGGGCTGAACACAGATACGCAGTATTTT
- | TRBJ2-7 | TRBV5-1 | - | CASIESQGPYEQYF | TGCGCCAGCATCGAGAGTCAAGGCCCCTACGAGCAGTACTTC
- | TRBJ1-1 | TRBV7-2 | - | CASSTRRDFEAFF | TGTGCCAGCAGCACCCGGAGGGACTTTGAAGCTTTCTTT
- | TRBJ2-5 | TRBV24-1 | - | CATSDQGETQYF | TGTGCCACCAGTGATCAGGGGGAGACCCAGTACTTC
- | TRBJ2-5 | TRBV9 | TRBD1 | CASTSFDRVQGETQYF | TGTGCCAGCACCTCTTTTGACAGGGTACAGGGAGAGACCCAGTACTTC
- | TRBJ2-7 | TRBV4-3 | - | CASSPEGGRRYEQYF | TGCGCCAGCAGCCCCGAGGGGGGGAGACGGTACGAGCAGTACTTC
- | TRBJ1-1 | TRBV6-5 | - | CATKRQPYTEAFF | TGTGCCACCAAAAGACAGCCATACACTGAAGCTTTCTTT
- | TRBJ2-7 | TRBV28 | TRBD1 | CASRRTGNTYEQYF | TGTGCCAGCAGACGGACAGGAAATACCTACGAGCAGTACTTC
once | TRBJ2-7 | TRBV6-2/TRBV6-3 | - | CASSSRGRLSYEQYF | TGTGCCAGCAGCTCAAGAGGCAGACTCTCCTACGAGCAGTACTTC
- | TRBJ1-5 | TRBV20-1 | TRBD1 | CSDRPTGGGQPQHF | TGCAGTGATAGGCCCACAGGGGGCGGTCAGCCCCAGCATTTT
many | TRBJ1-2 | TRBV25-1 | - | CASSVDPSGYTF | TGTGCCAGCAGTGTCGACCCGAGCGGCTACACCTTC
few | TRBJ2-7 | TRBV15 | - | CATSRLEGQNPYEQYF | TGTGCCACCAGCAGATTGGAGGGGCAAAACCCCTACGAGCAGTACTTC
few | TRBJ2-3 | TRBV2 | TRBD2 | CASSENVGRGEDTQYF | TGTGCCAGCAGTGAAAACGTTGGACGGGGGGAGGATACGCAGTATTTT
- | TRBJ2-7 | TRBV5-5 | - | CASSKNIKVTYEQYF | TGTGCCAGCAGCAAAAACATTAAAGTTACCTACGAGCAGTACTTC
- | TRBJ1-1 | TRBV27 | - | CASRGGLLATEAFF | TGTGCCAGCAGAGGAGGACTCTTGGCCACTGAAGCTTTCTTT
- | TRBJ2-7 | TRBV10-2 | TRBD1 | CASREPGTGSSYEQYF | TGCGCCAGCAGGGAACCCGGGACAGGGAGTTCCTACGAGCAGTACTTC
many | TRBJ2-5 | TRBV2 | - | CASSTALGTQYF | TGTGCCAGCAGCACAGCCTTGGGGACCCAGTACTTC
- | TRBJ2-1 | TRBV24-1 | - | CATSDLEASSEQFF | TGTGCCACCAGTGATTTGGAGGCTAGTAGTGAGCAGTTCTTC
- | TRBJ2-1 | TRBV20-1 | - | CSARDLESSYNEQFF | TGCAGTGCTAGAGATCTGGAAAGCTCCTACAATGAGCAGTTCTTC
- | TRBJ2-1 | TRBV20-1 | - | CSARVGPGYNEQFF | TGCAGTGCTAGAGTGGGACCGGGCTACAATGAGCAGTTCTTC
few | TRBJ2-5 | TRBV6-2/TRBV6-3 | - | CASSYGGRLLQETQYF | TGTGCCAGCAGTTACGGGGGACGGCTCCTCCAAGAGACCCAGTACTTC